The rows below give T cell receptor beta chains drawn from one sample of a study of control samples from healthy donors and cancer patients. Assay used: immunoSEQ multiplex PCR; TCRdb lists only in-frame clones, some missing. The sample lists roughly 81,000 clones, roughly 84% seen once, with roughly 11% in the top ten. The sample consisted of PBMCs. The source of these receptors is a man in his fifties or sixties with head and neck cancer. CDR3s include the opening cysteine and the closing phenylalanine or tryptophan. Fields, in order: clone size, V gene, J gene, D gene, CDR3 DNA, CDR3 protein. The D gene is left open where the match is weak. Size tells how often a clone was seen (once, few, many) or the class of an expanded clone, and some rows leave it out.

>few|TRBV28|TRBJ2-7|TRBD2
TGTGCCAGCAGTTTTAGCGGGAGGCCGGGATACGAGCAGTACTTC
CASSFSGRPGYEQYF
>.|TRBV7-9|TRBJ2-3|.
TGTGCCAGCAGCGGGTGGGGTGCGCACACAGATACGCAGTATTTT
CASSGWGAHTDTQYF
>once|TRBV27|TRBJ2-7|TRBD1
TGTGCCAGCAGTTTATCGGACAGGAGAACCTACGAGCAGTACTTC
CASSLSDRRTYEQYF
>.|TRBV11-1|TRBJ2-3|.
TGTGCCAGCAGCTTCTGGCTTCACACAGATACGCAGTATTTT
CASSFWLHTDTQYF
>.|TRBV5-1|TRBJ2-5|TRBD2
TGCGCCAGCAGCTCAACGGGACTAGTGAATCGGGAGACCCAGTACTTC
CASSSTGLVNRETQYF
>once|TRBV3-1/TRBV3-2|TRBJ2-7|.
TGTGCCAGCAGCCAAGAGCGAAGCGAGCAGTACTTC
CASSQERSEQYF
>.|TRBV6-2/TRBV6-3|TRBJ2-5|.
TGTGCCAGCAGTTATCGTCTCGGAGAGACCCAGTACTTC
CASSYRLGETQYF
>few|TRBV19|TRBJ1-6|.
TGTGCCAGTAGTTCTTTGGACTCAGGCTATAATTCACCCCTCCACTTT
CASSSLDSGYNSPLHF
>once|TRBV5-1|TRBJ1-2|.
TGCGCCAGCAGCTTAAGTACAGACAACTATGGCTACACCTTC
CASSLSTDNYGYTF
>.|TRBV6-4|TRBJ2-1|TRBD2
TGTGCCAGCAGTGACAGACTAGCGGGAAACAATGAGCAGTTCTTC
CASSDRLAGNNEQFF
>.|TRBV28|TRBJ2-1|TRBD2
TGTGCCAGCATTGCCGGGACTAATCGTCTGGAGCAGTTCTTC
CASIAGTNRLEQFF
>.|TRBV5-4|TRBJ2-7|.
TGTGCCAGCAGCTCTGGCGGAAACGTCTGGTACGAGCAGTACTTC
CASSSGGNVWYEQYF
>.|TRBV4-1|TRBJ2-1|TRBD1
TGCGCCAGCAGCCAGTACAGGGGATCGCAGTTCTTC
CASSQYRGSQFF
>.|TRBV5-1|TRBJ2-3|.
TGCGCCAGCAGCTTCGGGACTGATAGTAGCACAGATACGCAGTATTTT
CASSFGTDSSTDTQYF
>.|TRBV13|TRBJ2-6|.
TGTGCCAGCAGCTTAGGTCCCTCTGGGGCCAACGTCCTGACTTTC
CASSLGPSGANVLTF
>.|TRBV9|TRBJ1-4|.
TGTGCCAGCAGCGCCGGGACGAGTGAAAAACTGTTTTTT
CASSAGTSEKLFF